Listed below are T cell receptor beta chains from one sample, sequenced in a study of T cell responses to AZD1222 COVID-19 vaccine. The repertoire was sequenced with immunoSEQ multiplex PCR; TCRdb's copy has only in-frame clones and lacks some. Altogether 120,000 or so clones are present, roughly nine tenths being singletons, with the ten largest covering roughly 1.5%. The sequences come from peripheral blood, collected on day 0 of AZD1222 vaccination. These receptors were obtained from an adult in good health. CDR3s include the opening cysteine and the closing phenylalanine or tryptophan. Fields, in order: D gene, J gene, V gene, clone size, CDR3 protein, CDR3 DNA. The D gene is left open where the match is weak. Not every row has a clone size; where given, it reads once, few, many or a size class.

. | TRBJ1-4 | TRBV18 | . | CASSLAGSNEKLFF | TGTGCCAGCTCACTTGCCGGCTCTAATGAAAAACTGTTTTTT
. | TRBJ1-2 | TRBV10-3 | . | CAIRRFLSRDNYGYTF | TGTGCCATCAGGAGATTTTTGAGCAGGGATAACTATGGCTACACCTTC
. | TRBJ1-2 | TRBV19 | . | CASSLSAGVDGYTF | TGTGCCAGTAGCCTTTCAGCCGGGGTCGATGGCTACACCTTC
. | TRBJ2-7 | TRBV7-9 | . | CASSLGLSYEQYF | TGTGCCAGCAGCTTGGGTCTCTCCTACGAGCAGTACTTC
TRBD2 | TRBJ2-7 | TRBV4-1 | . | CASSTTSGTGGSYEQYF | TGCGCCAGCAGCACCACTAGCGGGACGGGTGGCTCCTACGAGCAGTACTTC
TRBD2 | TRBJ2-4 | TRBV3-1/TRBV3-2 | once | CASSQALWGGPSIQYF | TGTGCCAGCAGCCAAGCGTTATGGGGGGGTCCAAGCATTCAGTACTTC
. | TRBJ1-1 | TRBV3-1/TRBV3-2 | . | CASRPREQANTEAFF | TGTGCCAGCAGGCCAAGAGAACAGGCAAACACTGAAGCTTTCTTT
. | TRBJ1-1 | TRBV19 | . | CASSTEQQVRGAFF | TGTGCCAGTAGTACCGAACAACAGGTCCGGGGGGCTTTCTTT
. | TRBJ1-5 | TRBV2 | . | CASSEALLRGVEPQHF | TGTGCCAGCAGTGAAGCCCTACTCAGGGGAGTTGAGCCCCAGCATTTT
. | TRBJ2-1 | TRBV19 | . | CASSLGGSYNEQFF | TGTGCCAGTAGTTTAGGCGGTTCCTACAATGAGCAGTTCTTC
. | TRBJ2-2 | TRBV6-1 | . | CASSERAGMNTGELFF | TGTGCCAGCAGTGAAAGGGCAGGGATGAACACCGGGGAGCTGTTTTTT
. | TRBJ2-5 | TRBV5-1 | once | CASSWAQETQYF | TGCGCCAGCAGCTGGGCGCAAGAGACCCAGTACTTC
. | TRBJ2-3 | TRBV4-1 | . | CASSQEFSDTQYF | TGCGCCAGCAGCCAAGAATTCTCAGATACGCAGTATTTT
TRBD1 | TRBJ1-6 | TRBV7-2 | . | CASSLEVSGAGSQGVLHF | TGTGCCAGCAGCTTAGAGGTATCGGGTGCAGGGTCCCAGGGGGTCCTCCACTTT
TRBD1 | TRBJ1-5 | TRBV29-1 | . | CSVATGTGDQPQHF | TGCAGCGTAGCAACCGGGACAGGGGATCAGCCCCAGCATTTT
. | TRBJ1-6 | TRBV18 | . | CASSPPAAQTNSPLHF | TGTGCCAGCTCACCACCGGCAGCCCAGACGAATTCACCCCTCCACTTT